The source of this T cell receptor beta chain is a study of early T cells in non-severe SARS-CoV-2 infection. Study-level information: Sequenced material consisted of bulk RNA (from unsorted whole blood), and chains were unpaired.

Regarding the study as a whole: VDJdb matching, biased toward anti-spike CD8 responses, missed private and CD4 specificities.

Many counts were recorded for this clonotype. Its matching antigen is unknown. The trim removed 6 bases at V and 3 bases at J, leaving 5 bases unmatched. The CDR3 covers 13 residues. Researchers attached unique molecular identifiers to individual cDNA molecules. From the 5' RACE reads, TCRdb called clonotypes with MiXCR, one entry per CDR3 protein. The sample has some 30,000 distinct CDR3 sequences, approximately 5% seen once; the top ten hold 13%. The sequencing input was whole blood. The sequence derives from an adult who was a healthcare worker with PCR-confirmed SARS-CoV-2 infection or an uninfected control (not recorded which). The V and J genes are TRBV12-3 or TRBV12-4 and TRBJ2-7; TRBD1 matches 7 bases. The CDR3 bases are TGTGCCAGCAGCCCGGGACAGAACTACGAGCAGTACTTC. This sequence encodes CASSPGQNYEQYF.